Sequencing of this T cell receptor (beta chain) was carried out in a study of blood T cell repertoires in COVID-19. The wider study: There were acute and convalescent COVID-19 samples, and they came from the United States, Italy and Spain. Sample material is recorded as cDNA or gDNA derived from T cells, B-cell-depleted T cells, or PBMCs.

Per the original methods: Quantification of nucleated cells was approximated via reference gene primer amplification. Generated by immunoSEQ multiplex PCR, the TCRdb table keeps only in-frame clones and is missing some. V and J calls and clone size are those listed in that table; D and trimming were worked out from the DNA. The table lists approximately 94,000 clones, 70% to 90% of them singletons. This CDR3 comprises 17 residues. The V gene end was trimmed by 7 bases and the J gene end by 4 bases; junction bases not matched to a gene: 10. Germline V gives CDR1 SGHVS, CDR2 FQNEAQ. The specimen sequenced was peripheral blood. The genes are TRBV7-8 and TRBJ2-5, with 15 bases matching TRBD2. The source is a woman in her 70s with acute or convalescent COVID-19. In nucleotides, the CDR3 is TGTGCCAGCACTATACCCCGGGGACTAGCGGGGGGAGAGACCCAGTACTTC. Amino acid sequence: CASTIPRGLAGGETQYF.